These T cell receptor beta chains were read from a single sample in a study of neurological immune-mediated disorders. TCRdb redid the calling of the 5' RACE reads with MiXCR, one entry per CDR3 protein. The table lists 45,000 to 65,000 distinct CDR3 sequences, around 3.3% of them singletons. The sequenced sample consisted of PBMCs. The receptors shown here come from a man aged 40-49 years with multiple sclerosis. The CDR3 runs from the conserved cysteine through the conserved F or W. The D gene is left open where the match is weak. The size entry is marked missing in some rows and otherwise reads once, few, many or a size class.

j_gene,abundance,d_gene,v_gene,CDR3aa,CDR3nt
TRBJ2-2,many,NA,TRBV29-1,CSGGPMAGELFF,TGCAGCGGGGGACCTATGGCCGGGGAGCTGTTTTTT
TRBJ2-3,many,TRBD2,TRBV18,CASSPRPGLGADTQYF,TGTGCCAGCTCACCACGGCCGGGACTAGGGGCAGATACGCAGTATTTT
TRBJ2-5,many,TRBD1,TRBV20-1,CSARGGQPQETQYF,TGCAGTGCTAGAGGGGGACAGCCCCAAGAGACCCAGTACTTC
TRBJ2-7,NA,TRBD2,TRBV30,CAWSPLAGAHYEQYF,TGTGCCTGGAGTCCTCTAGCGGGGGCTCACTACGAGCAGTACTTC
TRBJ1-5,many,NA,TRBV18,CASSPYSNQPQHF,TGTGCCAGCTCACCATATAGCAATCAGCCCCAGCATTTT
TRBJ1-5,NA,TRBD1,TRBV2,CASNLQGLSNQPQHF,TGTGCCAGCAACTTACAGGGGCTTAGCAATCAGCCCCAGCATTTT
TRBJ2-1,many,NA,TRBV18,CASSPHRAGALSSYNEQFF,TGTGCCAGCTCACCCCACCGGGCGGGGGCCTTAAGCTCCTACAATGAGCAGTTCTTC
TRBJ2-2,many,NA,TRBV6-6,CASSFRGAPTGELFF,TGTGCCAGCAGCTTCCGGGGAGCCCCCACCGGGGAGCTGTTTTTT
TRBJ1-6,many,TRBD1,TRBV20-1,CSARSRQGYNSPLHF,TGCAGTGCTAGGTCGAGACAGGGGTATAATTCACCCCTCCACTTT
TRBJ2-3,many,TRBD2,TRBV4-1,CASSQVERGVSTDTQYF,TGCGCCAGCAGCCAAGTTGAGCGGGGGGTAAGCACAGATACGCAGTATTTT
TRBJ1-5,NA,TRBD1,TRBV5-6,CASSRTQGQPQNF,TGCGCCAGCAGCCGAACACAGGGACAGCCCCAGAATTTT
TRBJ2-5,NA,NA,TRBV6-6,CVSTPDPLGTQYF,TGTGTCAGCACACCAGACCCGCTAGGGACCCAGTACTTC
TRBJ1-5,many,TRBD1,TRBV20-1,CSASRDRGFSLGGFPSNQPQHF,TGCAGTGCTAGCCGGGACAGGGGGTTTTCCTTAGGGGGTTTTCCTAGCAATCAGCCCCAGCATTTT
TRBJ1-5,NA,NA,TRBV7-9,CASSPTNQGPPYSNQPQNF,TGTGCCAGCAGCCCGACAAACCAGGGTCCCCCGTATAGCAATCAGCCCCAGAATTTT
TRBJ2-2,many,TRBD2,TRBV6-5,CASGTSGLNTGELFF,TGTGCCAGCGGTACTAGCGGACTGAACACCGGGGAGCTGTTTTTT
TRBJ2-1,many,TRBD1,TRBV12-3/TRBV12-4,CASSPTSDRGPEQFF,TGTGCCAGCAGCCCGACATCCGACAGGGGGCCTGAGCAGTTCTTC
TRBJ1-4,many,NA,TRBV27,CASSLSPVTREKLFF,TGTGCCAGCAGTTTATCGCCGGTGACTAGGGAAAAACTGTTTTTT
TRBJ2-3,many,NA,TRBV6-5,CASSYRIRDTQYF,TGTGCCAGCAGTTACAGGATTAGAGATACGCAGTATTTT
TRBJ2-1,many,TRBD2,TRBV24-1,CATSETSGGSHNEQFF,TGTGCCACCAGTGAGACGAGCGGGGGGTCCCACAATGAGCAGTTCTTC
TRBJ2-1,many,NA,TRBV12-5,CASGPQLGISNEQFF,TGTGCTAGTGGTCCTCAACTAGGCATCTCCAATGAGCAGTTCTTC